Given below is one T cell receptor beta chain in context. This clone has just a few counts. Its antigen has not been determined. No much larger clone exists at a distance of one base, and base qualities are not known. This sample is part of a study of T cell repertoires in ileal Crohn's disease (dated by TCRdb to between 2017 and 2020). At the level of the whole study: At the time of surgery, about a third of patients were active smokers, and the median duration of disease was approximately eight years. The study was conducted in parallel with a multicentre cohort that was designed to identify predictors of early endoscopic recurrence following ileocolonic resection. M6 samples were neoterminal ileum biopsies taken at postoperative colonoscopy. A Rutgeerts score higher than i0 was the definition used for endoscopic postoperative recurrence. A prospective multicentre cohort supplied the 55 to 65 Crohn's disease patients whose TCR repertoires were analysed. Postoperative therapy was given to about half of the patients, with thiopurines administered to ten to eleven patients and anti-TNF agents administered to 15 to 20 patients. Every patient underwent surgery because of a complication, which was stricturing disease in approximately 60% and penetrating disease in roughly 40%. A total of around 150 mucosal samples from roughly 60 patients were sequenced, collected from several sites on the surgical specimen as well as at postoperative endoscopy. Study-wide findings and limitations: Within the first year after surgery, the timing of postoperative endoscopy varied, and the median delay was around 6.7 months. More high-frequency clones were carried by sorted CD8 T cells than by CD4 T cells, suggesting that mucosal expansions were mainly CD8. Mucosal CD4 and CD8 T cells were sorted and sequenced only in a subgroup of patients, the size of which was not stated. A significantly higher proportion of clonal expansions was observed in active smokers at surgery than in non-smokers (about 25% vs 20%, p=0.02). Higher high-frequency clone percentages at surgery were associated with endoscopic recurrence; all patients with clonality above 26.8% (18/57) had recurrence.

In the germline V gene, CDR1 corresponds to MNHNS and CDR2 to SASEGT. Trimming costs V 5 bases and J 6 bases, and their ends lie 13 bases apart. The CDR3 has 13 amino acids, counting the end cysteine and phenylalanine. Just the 39-base CDR3 DNA is kept, in frame starting at base 1. For commercial TCRB immunosequencing, around 0.5 micrograms of biopsy DNA were submitted for each sample. Adaptive Biotechnology amplified the CDR3 regions from genomic DNA with a two-step multiplex PCR designed to control amplification bias. Primers for every V and J gene segment were used in the first PCR, and barcodes and Illumina adapters were added in the second PCR. CDR3 libraries were sequenced on an Illumina instrument. For the original study's pipeline: Analysis combined the vendor-provided pipelines with custom analysis of raw data in R/Bioconductor under R version 3.3.0. Clonality, ranging from 0 to 1, was calculated as the inverse of the normalised Shannon entropy of all productive clones. High-frequency clones were defined as the share of the repertoire taken up by the top 100 clones, keeping only clones that passed a 95% confidence test. Repertoire diversity was measured with the Simpson index, and overlap between samples was measured with the Morisita-Horn index. TCRdb re-hosts the immuneACCESS table, in-frame sequences only. Its copies lack some clones; in the studies checked, an unresolved V gene accounts for under half of them, and the cause for the rest is not known. V, J and clone size derive from that table, while D and trimming were established from the DNA sequence. The sample table shows some 10,000 clones, and roughly 80% are seen once. The ten largest account for about 15% of the sample.

What this sample's time point label stands for: neoterminal ileum biopsy at postoperative endoscopy, about 6 months after surgery. Eligible patients were adults with ileal or ileocolonic Crohn's disease who had an indication for ileocolonic resection. Before DNA extraction, whole ileal mucosal biopsies were kept frozen at -80 degrees C. Genomic DNA was extracted from frozen whole biopsies with a TRizol-based method and quantified on a NanoDrop 2000 spectrophotometer. The receptor chain draws on TRBV6-1 and TRBJ1-2; perhaps TRBD1 is the D gene, with 6 bases matching. The sequence was obtained from an adult with Crohn's disease. The sequencing input was ileal tissue. Here the CDR3 is given as CASSLNRADGYTF. The base sequence is TGTGCCAGCAGTCTTAACAGGGCCGATGGCTACACCTTC.